The sequence of this TCR beta chain was determined in a study of regulatory T cells in long-lasting Graves disease. Study-wide results and caveats: Sampling was limited to peripheral blood rather than thyroid tissue. Public clonotype sharing was higher in persistent than newly diagnosed patients.

Construction of TCR beta libraries relied on iRepertoire HTBI primers and on Arm-PCR targeting CDR3 regions. TCRdb passed the multiplex PCR reads through MiXCR, listing each CDR3 protein once. The table has about 500,000 distinct CDR3 sequences, 16% seen once. The time point is: newly diagnosed GD, antithyroid drugs for less than 3 months. Researchers made the TCR library from RNA that was extracted from PBMCs. Patients with Graves' disease were diagnosed by American Thyroid Association guidelines. The CDR3 sequence is 14 residues long. CDR1 and CDR2 from the germline V gene are SQVTM and ANQGSEA. Between the trimmed V and J ends, which lost 5 bases and 3 bases, there was a span of 17 bases. This clonotype has a handful of counts. Its target is unknown. These sequences were also reported in another study, on T cells in Graves' hyperthyroidism and ophthalmopathy. Per that paper: Also found in blood were most expanded thyroid clonotypes above 0.001.

The TCR was taken from a man aged 40-50 years with Graves disease. The material sequenced was peripheral blood mononuclear cells (PBMCs), taken at new diagnosis, from a patient treated with antithyroid drugs. The rearrangement uses TRBV29-1 and TRBJ2-7; perhaps TRBD1 as D (6 bases). The CDR3 sequence is CSVLTGTSNYEQYF. CDR3 nucleotide sequence: TGCAGCGTTCTTACCGGGACATCCAACTACGAGCAGTACTTC.